Listed here are 27 T cell receptor beta chains from one sample, sequenced in a study of T cell changes during pregnancy in multiple sclerosis. Libraries were prepared by immunoSEQ multiplex PCR; TCRdb keeps only in-frame clonotypes and omits some of them. The repertoire includes under 90,000 clones, about 93% of them detected once, and around 0.97% sits in the top ten. The source material was peripheral blood, sampled in the second trimester of pregnancy. The receptors derive from a female donor in good health, enrolled as a control in a pregnancy study.

V and J are TRBV7-2 and TRBJ1-2; TRBD1 matches at 8 bases. With 3 bases clipped from V and 2 bases from J, the junction kept 5 bases outside the gene matches. Per germline, CDR1 SGHTA and CDR2 FQGNSA. The CDR3 has 15 amino acids. CDR3 bases: TGTGCCAGCAGCTTCGACAGGGGACTGAACTATGGCTACACCTTC. Its translation: CASSFDRGLNYGYTF.

The rearrangement joins TRBV11-2 to TRBJ2-1, with a possible D match to TRBD1 (6 bases). Germline lookup yields CDR1 SGHAT and CDR2 FQNNGV. This CDR3 has 17 amino acids. V lost 2 bases, J lost 9 bases, and 23 bases lay in between. CDR3 nucleotides: TGTGCCAGCAGCTTATTGGGGGCCCCTGGTCCCCAGGGTGAGCAGTTCTTC. Translated: CASSLLGAPGPQGEQFF.

The V gene is TRBV19, the J gene TRBJ2-1; D uncertain. The CDR3 loop spans 13 amino acids. The V end lost 4 bases, the J end lost 10 bases, and 14 bases lay between the germline ends. Germline CDR1 is LNHDA and CDR2 is SQIVND (reference sequence). The CDR3 sequence: CASSTDTALEQFF. The CDR3 DNA reads TGTGCCAGTAGTACGGATACAGCTTTGGAGCAGTTCTTC.

This sequence joins TRBV6-5 and TRBJ1-2; 10 bases are a match to TRBD1. This CDR3 region has 15 residues. The germline V gene has CDR1 MNHEY and CDR2 SVGAGI. V trimming: 6 bases; J trimming: 6 bases; junction bases outside the gene matches: 10. The CDR3 DNA sequence: TGTGCCAGCAGGTCGCCGAGACAGGGGGCAGATGGCTACACCTTC. Translation: CASRSPRQGADGYTF.

The genes are TRBV28 and TRBJ1-5; D remains ambiguous. Looked up from germline, CDR1 is MDHEN and CDR2 is SYDVKM. This CDR3 contains 14 residues. The V gene lost 2 bases and the J gene lost 6 bases, with 11 bases spanning the gap. This CDR3 reads CASSLPGIGQPQHF. Written as DNA, the CDR3 is TGTGCCAGCAGTTTACCGGGAATCGGTCAGCCCCAGCATTTT. Supplemented by reference TRBV28 and TRBJ1-5, the full variable domain reads DVKVTQSSRYLVKRTGEKVFLECVQDMDHENMFWYRQDPGLGLRLIYFSYDVKMKEKGDIPEGYSVSREKKERFSLILESASTNQTSMYLCASSLPGIGQPQHFGDGTRLSIL.

This clone was seen once. The chain has TRBV7-9 and TRBJ2-4; 7 nucleotides align to TRBD1. V dropped 1 base and J dropped 6; count of bases not matched to a gene: 9. Germline V gene data show CDR1 as SEHNR and CDR2 as FQNEAQ (reference sequence). This CDR3 has 16 residues. CDR3 sequence: CASSLGLRQGINIQYF. CDR3 sequence (DNA): TGTGCCAGCAGCTTAGGGTTGCGACAGGGTATAAACATTCAGTACTTC.

This chain joins TRBV6-5 and TRBJ2-5; D unresolved. The better agreement between TRBJ2-7 and the DNA end casts doubt on the J call. Germline V gene data show CDR1 as MNHEY and CDR2 as SVGAGI. The length of the CDR3 is 13 residues. This chain's CDR3 is CASSYSSPYEQYF. The CDR3 DNA reads TGTGCCAGCAGTTACTCGTCCCCTTACGAGCAGTACTTC.

The chain is built from TRBV6-4 and TRBJ2-7, with D maybe TRBD1 (5 bases). Looked up from germline, CDR1 is MRHNA and CDR2 is SNTAGT. The V end lost 5 bases, the J end lost 3 bases, and 17 bases lay between the germline ends. This CDR3 region has 15 residues. In DNA form, the CDR3 reads TGTGCCAGCAGTCCTGACAGTAGCCATATCTACGAGCAGTACTTC. This codes for CASSPDSSHIYEQYF.

This chain links TRBV13 with TRBJ2-7; 7 bases are a match to TRBD1. Germline V gene sequence: CDR1 PRHDT, CDR2 FYEKMQ (reference sequence). The CDR3 consists of 16 residues. J gave up 5 bases and V 5 bases, and 15 bases lay outside the gene matches. Here the CDR3 reads CASSPPFGTVFHEQYF. Written as DNA, the CDR3 is TGTGCCAGCAGCCCCCCTTTTGGGACAGTCTTCCACGAGCAGTACTTC. Drawing the rest from reference TRBV13 and TRBJ2-7, the complete variable domain is AAGVIQSPRHLIKEKRETATLKCYPIPRHDTVYWYQQGPGQDPQFLISFYEKMQSDKGSIPDRFSAQQFSDYHSELNMSSLELGDSALYFCASSPPFGTVFHEQYFGPGTRLTVT.

This chain joins TRBV27 and TRBJ2-3; D unclear. The CDR3 sequence is 15 residues long. Trimming left V 3 bases short and J 1 base short, with 11 bases between. Germline CDR1 reads MNHEY; CDR2 reads SMNVEV (reference sequence). The CDR3 DNA reads as TGTGCCAGCAGTTTTGTAGTGGCGGGCACAGATACGCAGTATTTT. Translated: CASSFVVAGTDTQYF.

The CDR3 coding sequence is TGTGCCAGCAGTCAGGGGAACACTGAAGCTTTCTTT. Protein sequence: CASSQGNTEAFF. J is TRBJ1-1 and V is TRBV28; TRBD1 is a possible D gene (5 bases). The CDR3 consists of 12 residues. Trimming took off 5 bases at V and 1 base at J, with 5 bases between the two ends. The germline V gene encodes CDR1 MDHEN and CDR2 SYDVKM. Looking up the rest from reference TRBV28 and TRBJ1-1 gives the full variable domain: DVKVTQSSRYLVKRTGEKVFLECVQDMDHENMFWYRQDPGLGLRLIYFSYDVKMKEKGDIPEGYSVSREKKERFSLILESASTNQTSMYLCASSQGNTEAFFGQGTRLTVV.

The rearrangement uses TRBV6-5 and TRBJ2-7; 9 nucleotides line up with TRBD1. The V and J ends lost 5 bases and 5 bases, in that order; junction bases with no gene match: 7. Per germline, CDR1 MNHEY and CDR2 SVGAGI. The CDR3 covers 14 residues. The CDR3 is CASSPGTGIDEQYF. As DNA, the CDR3 is TGTGCCAGCAGTCCCGGGACAGGGATAGACGAGCAGTACTTC.

The chain employs TRBV5-1 and TRBJ2-3; 9 positions match TRBD2. The CDR3 runs 15 residues. Germline-derived CDR1 and CDR2 are SGHRS and YFSETQ. The trim removed 5 bases at V and 4 bases at J, leaving 8 bases unmatched. This chain's CDR3 is CASSFGLALSDTQYF. The CDR3, as DNA: TGCGCCAGCAGTTTCGGACTAGCGCTCTCAGATACGCAGTATTTT.

The V and J genes are TRBV5-1 and TRBJ2-7, with 11 bases that match TRBD2. The germline V gene encodes CDR1 SGHRS and CDR2 YFSETQ. The V gene end was trimmed by 4 bases and the J gene end by 10 bases; junction bases not matched to a gene: 13. The CDR3 contains 15 residues. The CDR3 here is CASSPEASGRTPQYF. CDR3 nucleotides: TGCGCCAGCAGCCCGGAAGCTAGCGGGAGGACCCCCCAGTACTTC. The full variable domain, with the rest looked up from reference TRBV5-1 and TRBJ2-7, is KAGVTQTPRYLIKTRGQQVTLSCSPISGHRSVSWYQQTPGQGLQFLFEYFSETQRNKGNFPGRFSGRQFSNSRSEMNVSTLELGDSALYLCASSPEASGRTPQYFGPGTRLTVT.

The V call is TRBV5-1, the J call TRBJ2-7, with TRBD2 matching over 7 bases. Germline loops: CDR1 SGHRS, CDR2 YFSETQ. V lost 6 bases and J lost 2; bases outside the gene matches: 5. This CDR3 is 13 amino acids long. DNA for the CDR3: TGCGCCAGCATGGAAGCGGGGACCTACGAGCAGTACTTC. This encodes CASMEAGTYEQYF.

This chain uses TRBV9 with TRBJ2-1; 10 bases line up with TRBD2. Germline V gives CDR1 SGDLS, CDR2 YYNGEE. The CDR3 sequence is 15 residues long. The V and J ends lost 4 bases and 4 bases, in that order; junction bases with no gene match: 5. The CDR3 DNA follows: TGTGCCAGCAGCCAGACTAGCGGGCCTTACAATGAGCAGTTCTTC. The encoded protein is CASSQTSGPYNEQFF.

The V gene is TRBV13, the J gene TRBJ1-5, with unresolved D. Germline loops: CDR1 PRHDT, CDR2 FYEKMQ (reference sequence). Trimming stripped 4 bases from V and 2 bases from J, with 3 bases between. The CDR3 length is 12 residues. For the CDR3, the DNA is TGTGCCAGCAGCTCAGGCAATCAGCCCCAGCATTTT. Its protein product is CASSSGNQPQHF.

J is TRBJ1-1 and V is TRBV5-4, with 8 bases that match TRBD1. The V and J ends lost 2 bases and 3 bases, in that order; junction bases with no gene match: 6. The CDR3 length is 15 residues. Germline loops: CDR1 SGHNT, CDR2 YYREEE (reference sequence). The CDR3 region is CASSLYRTGYTEAFF. CDR3 nucleotide sequence: TGTGCCAGCAGCTTATATCGGACAGGGTACACTGAAGCTTTCTTT.

This rearrangement joins TRBV19 to TRBJ2-3; 9 bases align to TRBD1. Trimming cost V 2 bases and J 6 bases; bases outside gene matches: 9. CDR3 length: 16 residues. CDR1 LNHDA and CDR2 SQIVND come from the germline V gene (reference sequence). This CDR3 is CASSIRGGQGLDTQYF. Here the CDR3 DNA reads TGTGCCAGTAGTATAAGAGGGGGACAGGGCTTGGATACGCAGTATTTT.

The chain carries TRBV2 and TRBJ1-2, with a weak D call TRBD1 (5 bases). From germline, CDR1 is SNHLY and CDR2 FYNNEI. This CDR3 comprises 11 residues. Trimming pared 3 bases from V and 9 bases from J, leaving 8 bases between. The CDR3 sequence: CASSDQGRYTF. In DNA form, the CDR3 reads TGTGCCAGCAGTGATCAGGGCCGCTACACCTTC. The full variable domain, its missing parts supplied by reference TRBV2 and TRBJ1-2, is EPEVTQTPSHQVTQMGQEVILRCVPISNHLYFYWYRQILGQKVEFLVSFYNNEISEKSEIFDDQFSVERPDGSNFTLKIRSTKLEDSAMYFCASSDQGRYTFGSGTRLTVV.

V and J are TRBV28 and TRBJ2-7; 8 bases match TRBD2. Trimming took 8 bases from V and 3 from J; bases not matched to a gene: 9. Germline-derived CDR1 and CDR2 are MDHEN and SYDVKM. The CDR3 is 14 residues long. The CDR3, as DNA: TGTGCCAGCCACAGGGCGGGGGGATTCTACGAGCAGTACTTC. It is translated as CASHRAGGFYEQYF.

The chain uses TRBV4-1 and TRBJ2-7, with 9 nucleotides matching TRBD1. From germline, CDR1 is MGHRA and CDR2 YSYEKL. V lost 4 bases, J lost 5 bases, and 9 bases stayed unmatched. CDR3 size: 15 residues. In DNA form, the CDR3 reads TGCGCCAGCAGCCTGGAGGGACAGGGAGGCAACGAGCAGTACTTC. Amino acids: CASSLEGQGGNEQYF.

The table lists this clone with a count of one. CDR3 bases: TGCACCAGCACCCAAAACCGGGGAGCTGTTTTT. Amino acids: CTSTQNRGAVF. The chain joins TRBV1 to TRBJ2-2; TRBD2 is taken as the D call from the table, unchecked against the DNA. TRBV1 is shown as a pseudogene. The CDR3 loop spans 11 amino acids.

V is TRBV4-2 and J is TRBJ2-3; 10 bases agree with TRBD2. The V gene's germline CDR1 is LGHNA and CDR2 YNFKEQ. The junction had 9 bases not matched to a gene; V was cut back by 0 bases and J by 6 bases. The CDR3 is made up of 17 amino acids. DNA of the CDR3: TGTGCCAGCAGCCAAGATTCCGGGACTAGCGATTGGGATACGCAGTATTTT. Amino acids: CASSQDSGTSDWDTQYF.

The chain has TRBV6-1 and TRBJ2-5; 12 bases agree with TRBD2. CDR3 length equals 15 residues. Trimming removed 6 bases from V and 3 bases from J; junction bases left unmatched: 5. Per germline, CDR1 MNHNS and CDR2 SASEGT. In DNA form, the CDR3 reads TGTGCCAGCAGACCCCGACTAGCGGGAGAAGAGACCCAGTACTTC. Its translation: CASRPRLAGEETQYF.

This chain uses TRBV18 with TRBJ2-3; D is perhaps TRBD2 (6 bases). The CDR3 spans 18 residues. The germline V gene encodes CDR1 KGHSH and CDR2 LQKENI. With 2 bases removed from V and 2 bases from J, the gap between germline ends came to 20 bases. The CDR3 DNA is TGTGCCAGCTCACCAATGACTAGTTCGGTCTCGCCCACAGATACGCAGTATTTT. The encoded protein is CASSPMTSSVSPTDTQYF.

The chain has TRBV5-1 and TRBJ1-2; 7 bases fit TRBD1. Trimming at V came to 3 bases and at J to 2 bases, leaving 4 bases not matched to a gene. The germline V gene encodes CDR1 SGHRS and CDR2 YFSETQ. There are 14 residues in the CDR3. This CDR3 reads CASSSGQLNYGYTF. The CDR3 bases are TGCGCCAGCAGCTCGGGACAGCTGAACTATGGCTACACCTTC.